The 27 T cell receptor beta chains presented below share a single source sample, sequenced in a study of identical twins (dated by TCRdb to 2016 to 2018). Libraries were prepared through 5' RACE. The sequencing machine was an Illumina HiSeq 2000. The public reads were run again by TCRdb, first through fastp at Q25 and then through MiXCR, and only productive beta chains were kept. Rows matching on CDR3 protein sequence are summarized as one entry with the most common DNA and genes. Counted in this sample were roughly 690,000 distinct CDR3 sequences; approximately 6.1% of them appeared once. The biggest ten clones account for 1.5% to 2% of the sample. Specimen: naive T cells sorted from blood. The cell subset or site tag for this specimen amounts to: cells isolated with a human naive T-cell isolation kit. Every receptor here comes from a man younger than 35 in good health.

The genes are TRBV11-2 and TRBJ2-1; 9 bases agree with TRBD2. The V and J ends lost 5 bases and 6 bases, in that order; junction bases with no gene match: 17. The CDR3 spans 18 residues. Germline loops: CDR1 SGHAT, CDR2 FQNNGV. The CDR3 region is CASSEGLAGILPLNEQFF. The CDR3 DNA sequence: TGTGCCAGCAGCGAGGGGCTAGCGGGAATTCTTCCTCTCAATGAGCAGTTCTTC.

This clonotype was recorded many times. The chain is built from TRBV24-1 and TRBJ2-1; 7 bases agree with TRBD1. V shed 1 base, J shed 5 bases, and the junction held 10 bases outside the gene matches. This CDR3 spans 17 amino acids. Germline V gene sequence: CDR1 KGHDR, CDR2 SFDVKD. CDR3 bases: TGTGCCACCAGTGATTTTCGGACAGGCCTGGGTAACAATGAGCAGTTCTTC. Protein product: CATSDFRTGLGNNEQFF.

The chain employs TRBV7-2 and TRBJ1-5; no reliable D call. CDR3 size: 15 residues. CDR1 and CDR2 (germline): SGHTA, FQGNSA. The V and J ends lost 3 bases and 1 base respectively, with 10 bases between them. In DNA, the CDR3 is TGTGCCAGCAGCTTTAAGGTGGGGAGCAATCAGCCCCAGCATTTT. This codes for CASSFKVGSNQPQHF.

This clonotype was counted at least ten times. V gene TRBV5-1 combines with J gene TRBJ2-5; D possibly corresponds to TRBD2 (7 bases). The ends were cut back, 4 bases at V and 3 bases at J, with 13 bases in the middle. Germline assignment: CDR1 SGHRS and CDR2 YFSETQ. The CDR3 totals 14 residues. Written as DNA, the CDR3 is TGCGCCAGCAGCACAGGGAGGGGGGAAGAGACCCAGTACTTC. It translates to CASSTGRGEETQYF.

This clonotype was seen only a few times. The J gene is TRBJ2-3, the V gene TRBV4-2; 8 bases are shared with TRBD1. This CDR3 has 18 amino acids. Germline CDR1 and CDR2: LGHNA and YNFKEQ. V shed 4 bases and J 2 bases; nucleotides not matched to a gene: 14. Here the CDR3 DNA reads TGTGCCAGCAGCCGAAACCTCGGACAGGGCGGGTACACAGATACGCAGTATTTT. The encoded protein is CASSRNLGQGGYTDTQYF.

V gene TRBV6-2 or TRBV6-3 combines with J gene TRBJ1-1; a weak D match, TRBD1 (6 bases). Germline-derived CDR1 and CDR2 are MNHEY and SVGEGT. Trimming pared 2 bases from V and 3 bases from J, leaving 13 bases between. This CDR3 is 15 amino acids long. DNA of the CDR3: TGTGCCAGCAGTTACGGACAGATCCTTTACACTGAAGCTTTCTTT. As protein: CASSYGQILYTEAFF.

Only a few counts were recorded for this clonotype. This chain joins TRBV7-6 and TRBJ2-2; 9 positions agree with TRBD2. With 5 bases clipped from V and 0 bases from J, the junction kept 7 bases outside the gene matches. The germline CDR1 and CDR2 sequences are SGHVS and FNYEAQ. There are 17 residues in the CDR3. Written as DNA, the CDR3 is TGTGCCAGCAGCCCTCGCGGCGGGAGGGCGAACACCGGGGAGCTGTTTTTT. Its translation: CASSPRGGRANTGELFF.

This clonotype has ten or more counts. The chain has TRBV5-1 and TRBJ2-2, with D perhaps TRBD1 (5 bases). Trimming removed 2 bases at V and 5 bases at J, with 19 bases between. Germline CDR1 and CDR2: SGHRS and YFSETQ. The CDR3 extends over 17 amino acids. This chain's CDR3 is CASSLSAAGYRTGELFF. In nucleotides, the CDR3 is TGCGCCAGCAGCTTATCCGCGGCAGGGTATAGGACCGGGGAGCTGTTTTTT.

This clonotype was detected ten times or more. In nucleotides, the CDR3 is TGTGCCACCAGCAGGGGAGTGTACGAGCAGTACTTC. Protein product: CATSRGVYEQYF. The rearrangement uses TRBV15 and TRBJ2-7; D possibly corresponds to TRBD2 (5 bases). V lost 3 bases and J lost 4, with 7 bases in between. Germline values: CDR1 LNHNV, CDR2 YYDKDF (reference sequence). CDR3 length: 12 residues.

This clonotype was counted a few times. The CDR3 region is CASSSVRANSYEQYF. The DNA of the CDR3 is TGTGCCAGCAGCTCGGTGAGGGCTAATTCCTACGAGCAGTACTTC. The V gene is TRBV7-9, the J gene TRBJ2-7; possible D gene TRBD2, 5 bases. The V end was cut by 4 bases, the J end by 1 base, with 14 bases between. This CDR3 has 15 residues. The germline V gene encodes CDR1 SEHNR and CDR2 FQNEAQ (reference sequence).

This clonotype has only a few counts. The V and J genes are TRBV24-1 and TRBJ2-1; the match to TRBD1 covers 12 bases. J was trimmed by 10 bases and V by 3 bases; bases with no gene match: 12. In germline, CDR1 is KGHDR, CDR2 SFDVKD. This CDR3 is built from 17 residues. The CDR3 spells CATSDQGQGAGRKEQFF. DNA of the CDR3: TGTGCCACCAGTGATCAGGGACAGGGGGCCGGCAGGAAAGAGCAGTTCTTC.

This clonotype showed up many times. This chain connects TRBV12-3 or TRBV12-4 to TRBJ2-2; possibly TRBD2 for D (5 bases). The CDR3 runs to 16 residues. V was clipped by 3 bases and J by 3 bases, with 14 bases between them. The DNA of the CDR3 is TGTGCCAGCAGTTTCAGGCCGGGGTATCACACCGGGGAGCTGTTTTTT. This codes for CASSFRPGYHTGELFF.

In nucleotides, the CDR3 is TGTGCCAGTTTCGTGGGGGGGTGGGACGAGCAGTACGTC. Encoded protein: CASFVGGWDEQYV. The chain carries TRBV6-1 and TRBJ2-7; 7 bases map to TRBD2. Germline V gene sequence: CDR1 MNHNS, CDR2 SASEGT. This CDR3 is built from 13 residues. The ends lost 9 bases at V and 5 bases at J; junction bases unmatched: 10.

In this sample, this clonotype turned up a few times. The J gene is TRBJ2-1, the V gene TRBV21-1; the table's TRBD1 call for D was not verified on the DNA. TRBV21-1 has pseudogene status. The CDR3 extends over 16 amino acids. The DNA of the CDR3 is TGTGCCAGCAGCTCCCGAGGTGGTACGTACTACAATGAGCAGTTCTTC. Translating gives CASSSRGGTYYNEQFF.

This clonotype was seen many times. Here the CDR3 DNA reads TGCGCCAGCAGCTTTCAGGGCGAAGATACGCAGTATTTT. It codes for CASSFQGEDTQYF. The chain carries TRBV5-1 and TRBJ2-3; maybe TRBD1 (5 bases). V was clipped by 2 bases and J by 5 bases, with 9 bases between them. CDR3 length: 13 amino acids. Per germline, CDR1 SGHRS and CDR2 YFSETQ. The full variable domain, completed using reference TRBV5-1 and TRBJ2-3, is KAGVTQTPRYLIKTRGQQVTLSCSPISGHRSVSWYQQTPGQGLQFLFEYFSETQRNKGNFPGRFSGRQFSNSRSEMNVSTLELGDSALYLCASSFQGEDTQYFGPGTRLTVL.

The chain is built from TRBV28 and TRBJ2-5; weak D call: TRBD2 (6 bases). The V gene's germline CDR1 is MDHEN and CDR2 SYDVKM. Trimming removed 4 bases at V and 5 bases at J, with 11 bases between. CDR3 size: 13 residues. The CDR3 is CASSSGTAETQYF. The CDR3 DNA sequence: TGTGCCAGCAGTTCGGGGACTGCGGAGACCCAGTACTTC.

This clonotype was recorded many times. The V and J genes are TRBV5-1 and TRBJ2-1, with 15 bases fitting TRBD2. This CDR3 is 16 amino acids long. Trimming at V came to 4 bases and at J to 8 bases, leaving 7 bases not matched to a gene. Germline loops: CDR1 SGHRS, CDR2 YFSETQ. CDR3 amino acids: CASSTGLAGGLDEQFF. The CDR3 DNA is TGCGCCAGCAGCACGGGACTAGCGGGAGGTTTGGATGAGCAGTTCTTC.

This chain connects TRBV5-1 to TRBJ2-3, with 7 bases that match TRBD1. This CDR3 is 14 amino acids long. The germline V gene encodes CDR1 SGHRS and CDR2 YFSETQ. The V gene end was trimmed by 4 bases and the J gene end by 5 bases; junction bases not matched to a gene: 7. DNA of the CDR3: TGCGCCAGCAGCCCAGGGGGTCTTGGAGATACGCAGTATTTT. Protein sequence: CASSPGGLGDTQYF.

Ten or more counts support this clonotype. This rearrangement joins TRBV20-1 to TRBJ1-5; D remains unclear. This CDR3 spans 14 amino acids. The germline CDR1 and CDR2 sequences are DFQATT and SNEGSKA (reference sequence). Trimming left V 3 bases short and J 3 bases short, with 12 bases between. In DNA, the CDR3 is TGCAGTGCTAGGGGTGGGTCAGACAATCAGCCCCAGCATTTT. Its translation: CSARGGSDNQPQHF.

At least ten counts were recorded for this clonotype. This chain links TRBV7-9 with TRBJ2-7, with TRBD2 identical over 10 bases. This CDR3 region has 17 residues. Germline V gene sequence: CDR1 SEHNR, CDR2 FQNEAQ (reference sequence). V was pared by 4 bases and J by 2 bases, with 11 bases of the junction left unmatched. CDR3 DNA sequence: TGTGCCAGCAGCTCTAGCCCCCGGACTAGCGGCACCTACGAGCAGTACGTC. Translation: CASSSSPRTSGTYEQYV.

In this sample, this clonotype turned up many times. The J gene is TRBJ2-2, the V gene TRBV29-1; 8 nucleotides align to TRBD1. From germline, CDR1 is SQVTM and CDR2 ANQGSEA. The CDR3 has 11 amino acids. V was pared by 7 bases and J by 6 bases, with 1 base of the junction left unmatched. The CDR3 region has the DNA TGCAGCGGGACAGGGTCCGGGGAGCTGTTTTTT. As protein: CSGTGSGELFF.

The rearrangement links TRBV4-1 to TRBJ2-1; 9 nucleotides align to TRBD2. Germline V gene data show CDR1 as MGHRA and CDR2 as YSYEKL. This CDR3 comprises 14 residues. V was pared by 4 bases and J by 7 bases, with 5 bases of the junction left unmatched. The CDR3 nucleotides are TGCGCCAGCAGCCCACCGGGACTAGCTAATGAGCAGTTCTTC. Residues: CASSPPGLANEQFF.

V is TRBV7-9 and J is TRBJ2-6, with 7 nucleotides matching TRBD1. After removal of 7 bases from V and 0 bases from J, the junction contained 15 bases not matched to a gene. The CDR3 is 19 residues long. Germline values: CDR1 SEHNR, CDR2 FQNEAQ (reference sequence). CDR3 in amino acids: CASTKRVRDRDSGANVLTF. CDR3 in DNA: TGTGCCAGCACCAAAAGGGTCCGGGACAGAGACTCTGGGGCCAACGTCCTGACTTTC. Drawing the rest from reference TRBV7-9 and TRBJ2-6, the complete variable domain is DTGVSQNPRHKITKRGQNVTFRCDPISEHNRLYWYRQTLGQGPEFLTYFQNEAQLEKSRLLSDRFSAERPKGSFSTLEIQRTEQGDSAMYLCASTKRVRDRDSGANVLTFGAGSRLTVL.

Only a few counts were recorded for this clonotype. The rearrangement joins TRBV2 to TRBJ2-3; the D call may be TRBD1 or TRBD2 (5 bases each). This CDR3 comprises 17 residues. Germline V gene sequence: CDR1 SNHLY, CDR2 FYNNEI. Trimming took 2 bases from V and 7 from J, leaving 22 bases between them. CDR3: CASSELGRDGERYTQYF. DNA for the CDR3: TGTGCCAGCAGTGAACTTGGACGGGACGGCGAGCGATATACGCAGTATTTT.

The chain carries TRBV2 and TRBJ2-5; no clear D gene. In germline, CDR1 is SNHLY, CDR2 FYNNEI. Trimming shortened V by 9 bases and J by 5 bases, and 13 bases separated the two germline ends. This CDR3 is 12 amino acids long. CDR3 amino acids: CASITVGETQYF. CDR3 DNA sequence: TGTGCCAGTATTACAGTGGGGGAGACCCAGTACTTC. Full variable domain (outside the CDR3, taken from reference TRBV2 and TRBJ2-5): EPEVTQTPSHQVTQMGQEVILRCVPISNHLYFYWYRQILGQKVEFLVSFYNNEISEKSEIFDDQFSVERPDGSNFTLKIRSTKLEDSAMYFCASITVGETQYFGPGTRLLVL.

V gene TRBV11-2 combines with J gene TRBJ1-1; 10 bases align to TRBD1. The CDR3 is 16 residues long. J lost 7 bases, V lost 6 bases, and 14 bases had no gene match. CDR1 and CDR2 (germline): SGHAT, FQNNGV. The DNA of the CDR3 is TGTGCCAGCAGACCCGGGACAGGGGTGGGGCGGGATGAAGCTTTCTTT. It yields the protein CASRPGTGVGRDEAFF.

This clonotype was found a few times. This rearrangement joins TRBV6-5 to TRBJ1-6; D unresolved. The CDR3 has 14 amino acids. The germline gives CDR1 MNHEY, CDR2 SVGAGI. V shed 2 bases and J shed 5 bases, with 7 bases lying between them. The CDR3 DNA reads TGTGCCAGCAGTTACGAGGGCCATAATTCACCCCTCCACTTT. Translation: CASSYEGHNSPLHF.